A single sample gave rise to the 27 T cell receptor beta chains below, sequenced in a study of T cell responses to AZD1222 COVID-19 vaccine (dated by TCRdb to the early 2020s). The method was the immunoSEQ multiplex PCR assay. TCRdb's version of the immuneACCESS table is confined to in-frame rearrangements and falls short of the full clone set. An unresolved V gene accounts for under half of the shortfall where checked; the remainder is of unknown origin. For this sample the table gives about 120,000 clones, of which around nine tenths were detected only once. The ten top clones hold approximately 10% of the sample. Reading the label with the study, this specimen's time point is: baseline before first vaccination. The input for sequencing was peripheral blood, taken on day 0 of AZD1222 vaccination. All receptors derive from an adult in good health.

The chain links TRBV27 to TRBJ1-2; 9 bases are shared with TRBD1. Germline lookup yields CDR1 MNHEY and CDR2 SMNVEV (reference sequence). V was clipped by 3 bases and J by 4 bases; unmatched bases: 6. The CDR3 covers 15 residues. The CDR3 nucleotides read TGTGCCAGCAGTTTTTGGACAGGGGAGTCCTATGGCTACACCTTC. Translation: CASSFWTGESYGYTF.

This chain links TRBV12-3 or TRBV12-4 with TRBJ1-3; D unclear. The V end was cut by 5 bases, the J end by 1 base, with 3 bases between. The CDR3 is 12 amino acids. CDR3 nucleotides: TGTGCCAGCAGTCAGTCTGGAAACACCATATATTTT. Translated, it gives CASSQSGNTIYF.

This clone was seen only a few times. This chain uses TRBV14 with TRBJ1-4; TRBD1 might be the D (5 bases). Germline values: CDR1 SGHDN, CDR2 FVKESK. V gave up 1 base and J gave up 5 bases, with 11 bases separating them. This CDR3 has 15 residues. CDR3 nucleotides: TGTGCCAGCAGCCAAGTCAGGGTGGTGAATGAAAAACTGTTTTTT. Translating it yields CASSQVRVVNEKLFF.

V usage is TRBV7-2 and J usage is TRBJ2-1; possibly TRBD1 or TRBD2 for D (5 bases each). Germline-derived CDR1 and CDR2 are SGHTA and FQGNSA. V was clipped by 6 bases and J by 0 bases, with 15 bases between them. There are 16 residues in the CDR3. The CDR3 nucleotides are TGTGCCAGCAGACCTACCGGGACGAGCTCCTACAATGAGCAGTTCTTC. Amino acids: CASRPTGTSSYNEQFF.

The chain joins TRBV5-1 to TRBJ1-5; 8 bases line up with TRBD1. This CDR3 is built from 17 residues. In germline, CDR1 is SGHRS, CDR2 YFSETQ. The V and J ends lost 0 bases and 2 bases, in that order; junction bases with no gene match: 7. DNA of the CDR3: TGCGCCAGCAGCTTGGAGCCAGGGGGCCAGGGCAATCAGCCCCAGCATTTT. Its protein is CASSLEPGGQGNQPQHF.

CDR3 loop: CASSLTGFGNTIYF. CDR3 in DNA: TGTGCCAGCAGCCTTACAGGGTTCGGAAACACCATATATTTT. The J gene is TRBJ1-3, the V gene TRBV7-2, with TRBD1 as a possible D gene (6 bases). Trimming pared 5 bases from V and 4 bases from J, leaving 12 bases between. CDR1 and CDR2 from the germline V gene are SGHTA and FQGNSA. The CDR3 length is 14 residues. Full variable domain (outside the CDR3, taken from reference TRBV7-2 and TRBJ1-3): GAGVSQSPSNKVTEKGKDVELRCDPISGHTALYWYRQSLGQGLEFLIYFQGNSAPDKSGLPSDRFSAERTGGSVSTLTIQRTQQEDSAVYLCASSLTGFGNTIYFGEGSWLTVV.

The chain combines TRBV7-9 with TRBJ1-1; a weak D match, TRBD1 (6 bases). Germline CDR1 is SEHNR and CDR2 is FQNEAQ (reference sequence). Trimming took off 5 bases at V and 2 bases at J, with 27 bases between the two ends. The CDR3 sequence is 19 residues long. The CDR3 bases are TGTGCCAGCAGCCTACCGCGAACGACAGGTCCCGCTTTCAACACTGAAGCTTTCTTT. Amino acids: CASSLPRTTGPAFNTEAFF.

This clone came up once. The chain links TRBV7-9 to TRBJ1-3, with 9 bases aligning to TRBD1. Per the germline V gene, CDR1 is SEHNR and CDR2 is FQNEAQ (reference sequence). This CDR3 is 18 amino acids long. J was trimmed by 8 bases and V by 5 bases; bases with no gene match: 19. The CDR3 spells CASSPVPGWGQGMDTIYF. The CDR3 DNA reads TGTGCCAGCAGCCCGGTTCCGGGGTGGGGACAGGGTATGGACACCATATATTTT.

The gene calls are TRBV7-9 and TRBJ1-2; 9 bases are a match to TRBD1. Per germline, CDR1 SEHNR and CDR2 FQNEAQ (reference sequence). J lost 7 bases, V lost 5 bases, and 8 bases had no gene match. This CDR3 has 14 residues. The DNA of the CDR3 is TGTGCCAGCAGCGTAAGCGGGACAGGGACTGGCTACACCTTC. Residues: CASSVSGTGTGYTF.

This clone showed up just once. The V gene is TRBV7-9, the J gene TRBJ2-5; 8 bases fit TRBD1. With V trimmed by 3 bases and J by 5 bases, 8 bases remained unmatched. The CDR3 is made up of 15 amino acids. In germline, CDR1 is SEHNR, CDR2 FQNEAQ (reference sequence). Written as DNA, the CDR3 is TGTGCCAGCAGCTTCATGGGGACAGGAAAGGAGACCCAGTACTTC. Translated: CASSFMGTGKETQYF.

The CDR3 sequence is CASSGQGMNTEAFF. In DNA, the CDR3 is TGTGCCAGTAGCGGACAGGGGATGAACACTGAAGCTTTCTTT. The chain has TRBV19 and TRBJ1-1; TRBD1 matches at 9 bases. In germline, CDR1 is LNHDA, CDR2 SQIVND (reference sequence). The trim removed 6 bases at V and 0 bases at J, leaving 2 bases unmatched. The CDR3 spans 14 residues.

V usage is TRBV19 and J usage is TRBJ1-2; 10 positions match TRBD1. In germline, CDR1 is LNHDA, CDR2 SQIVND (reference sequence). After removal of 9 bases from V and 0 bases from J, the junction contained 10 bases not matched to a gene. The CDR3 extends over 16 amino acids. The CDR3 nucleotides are TGTGCCAGCCAAACACCGGGACAGGGGTCTAACTATGGCTACACCTTC. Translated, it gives CASQTPGQGSNYGYTF. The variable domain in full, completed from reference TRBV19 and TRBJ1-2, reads DGGITQSPKYLFRKEGQNVTLSCEQNLNHDAMYWYRQDPGQGLRLIYYSQIVNDFQKGDIAEGYSVSREKKESFPLTVTSAQKNPTAFYLCASQTPGQGSNYGYTFGSGTRLTVV.

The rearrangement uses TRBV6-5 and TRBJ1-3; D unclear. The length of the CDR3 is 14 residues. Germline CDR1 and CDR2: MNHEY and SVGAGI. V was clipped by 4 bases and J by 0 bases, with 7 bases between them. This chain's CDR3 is CASSWGASGNTIYF. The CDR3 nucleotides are TGTGCCAGCAGTTGGGGAGCCTCTGGAAACACCATATATTTT.

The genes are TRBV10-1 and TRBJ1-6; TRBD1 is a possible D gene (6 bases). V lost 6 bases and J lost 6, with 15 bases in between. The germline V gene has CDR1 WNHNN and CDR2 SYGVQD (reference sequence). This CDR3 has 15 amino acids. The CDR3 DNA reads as TGCGCCAGCAGAGTAGAGACAGGACCTAATTCACCCCTCCACTTT. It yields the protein CASRVETGPNSPLHF.

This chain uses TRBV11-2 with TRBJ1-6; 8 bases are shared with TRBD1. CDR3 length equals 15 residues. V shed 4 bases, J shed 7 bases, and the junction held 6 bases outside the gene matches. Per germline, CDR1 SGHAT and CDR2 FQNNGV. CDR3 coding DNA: TGTGCCAGCAGCTCTCCCAGGGGGCGGAATTCACCCCTCCACTTT. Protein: CASSSPRGRNSPLHF.

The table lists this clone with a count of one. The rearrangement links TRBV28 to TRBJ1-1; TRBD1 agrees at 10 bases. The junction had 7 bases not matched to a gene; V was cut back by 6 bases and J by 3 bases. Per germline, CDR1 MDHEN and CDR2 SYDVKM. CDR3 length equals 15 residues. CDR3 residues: CASSLDRGHDTEAFF. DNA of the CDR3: TGTGCCAGCAGCCTAGACAGGGGGCACGACACTGAAGCTTTCTTT.

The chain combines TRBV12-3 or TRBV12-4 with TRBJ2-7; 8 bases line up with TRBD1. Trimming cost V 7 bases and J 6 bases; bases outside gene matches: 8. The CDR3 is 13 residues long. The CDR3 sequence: CASTETGVSEQYF. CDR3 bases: TGTGCCAGCACCGAGACAGGGGTTAGCGAGCAGTACTTC.

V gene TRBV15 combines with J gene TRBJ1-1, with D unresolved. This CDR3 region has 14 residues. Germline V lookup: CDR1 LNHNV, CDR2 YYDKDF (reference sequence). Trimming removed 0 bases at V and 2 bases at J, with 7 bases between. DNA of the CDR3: TGTGCCACCAGCAGAGACCCCAGAAACACTGAAGCTTTCTTT. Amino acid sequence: CATSRDPRNTEAFF.

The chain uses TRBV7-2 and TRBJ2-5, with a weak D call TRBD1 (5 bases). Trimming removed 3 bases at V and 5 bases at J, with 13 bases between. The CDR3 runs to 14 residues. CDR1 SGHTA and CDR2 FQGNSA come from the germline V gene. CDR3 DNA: TGTGCCAGCAGCTTTCAACCAGGGAAGGAGACCCAGTACTTC. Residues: CASSFQPGKETQYF.

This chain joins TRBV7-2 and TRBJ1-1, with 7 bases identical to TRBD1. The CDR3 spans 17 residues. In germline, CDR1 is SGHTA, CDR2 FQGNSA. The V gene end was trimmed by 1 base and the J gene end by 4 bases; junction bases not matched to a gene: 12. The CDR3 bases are TGTGCCAGCAGCTTAGTTTTGACAGGGCATGTTCCCACTGAAGCTTTCTTT. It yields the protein CASSLVLTGHVPTEAFF.

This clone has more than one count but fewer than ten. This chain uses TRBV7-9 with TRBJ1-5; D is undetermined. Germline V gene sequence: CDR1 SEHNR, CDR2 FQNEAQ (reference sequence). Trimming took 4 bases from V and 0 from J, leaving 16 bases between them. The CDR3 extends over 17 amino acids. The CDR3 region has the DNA TGTGCCAGCAGCTCCGCGGTCTTAGGATATAGCAATCAGCCCCAGCATTTT. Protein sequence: CASSSAVLGYSNQPQHF. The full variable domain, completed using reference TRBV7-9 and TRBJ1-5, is DTGVSQNPRHKITKRGQNVTFRCDPISEHNRLYWYRQTLGQGPEFLTYFQNEAQLEKSRLLSDRFSAERPKGSFSTLEIQRTEQGDSAMYLCASSSAVLGYSNQPQHFGDGTRLSIL.

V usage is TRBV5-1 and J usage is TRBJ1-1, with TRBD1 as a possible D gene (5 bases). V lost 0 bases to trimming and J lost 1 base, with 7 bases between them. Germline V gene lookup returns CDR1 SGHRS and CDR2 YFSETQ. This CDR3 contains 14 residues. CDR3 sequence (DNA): TGCGCCAGCAGCTTGGATACAGGGAACACTGAAGCTTTCTTT. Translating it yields CASSLDTGNTEAFF.

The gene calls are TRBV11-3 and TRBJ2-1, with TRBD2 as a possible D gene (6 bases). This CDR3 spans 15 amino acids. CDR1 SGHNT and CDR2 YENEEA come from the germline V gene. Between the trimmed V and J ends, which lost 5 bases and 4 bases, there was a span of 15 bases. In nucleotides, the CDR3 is TGTGCCAGCAGCCCGGGACTCCCAGGGTACAATGAGCAGTTCTTC. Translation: CASSPGLPGYNEQFF.

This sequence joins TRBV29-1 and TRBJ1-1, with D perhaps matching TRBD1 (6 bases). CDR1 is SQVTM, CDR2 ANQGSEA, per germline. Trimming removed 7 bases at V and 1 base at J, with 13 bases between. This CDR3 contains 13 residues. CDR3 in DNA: TGCAGCGCTACAGGGAATTCGAACACTGAAGCTTTCTTT. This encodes CSATGNSNTEAFF.

CDR3 coding DNA: TGTGCCAGCTCAACCGACACAGGGGGCGGTGGCTACACCTTC. Translating it yields CASSTDTGGGGYTF. V and J are TRBV18 and TRBJ1-2; 9 bases are shared with TRBD1. There are 14 residues in the CDR3. The germline gives CDR1 KGHSH, CDR2 LQKENI. V lost 5 bases and J lost 7; bases outside the gene matches: 8. The full variable domain, rest sourced from reference TRBV18 and TRBJ1-2, is NAGVMQNPRHLVRRRGQEARLRCSPMKGHSHVYWYRQLPEEGLKFMVYLQKENIIDESGMPKERFSAEFPKEGPSILRIQQVVRGDSAAYFCASSTDTGGGGYTFGSGTRLTVV.

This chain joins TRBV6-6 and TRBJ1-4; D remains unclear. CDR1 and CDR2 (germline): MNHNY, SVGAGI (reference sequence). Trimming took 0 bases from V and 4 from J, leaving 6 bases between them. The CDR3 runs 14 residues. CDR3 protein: CASSYSRDNEKLFF. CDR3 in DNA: TGTGCCAGCAGTTACTCGAGGGATAATGAAAAACTGTTTTTT.

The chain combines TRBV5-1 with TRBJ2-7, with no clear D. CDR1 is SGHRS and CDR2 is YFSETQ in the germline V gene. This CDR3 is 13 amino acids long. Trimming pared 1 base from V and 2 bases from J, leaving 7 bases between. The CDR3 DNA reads TGCGCCAGCAGCTTGCCTGATACCTACGAGCAGTACTTC. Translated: CASSLPDTYEQYF.